These 3 T cell receptor beta chains came from one sample sequenced in a study of T cell clonotyping in hematopoietic cell transplantation. Specified time point: recipient sample about 28 days before transplant, after cytoreduction. Data came from immunoSEQ multiplex PCR; TCRdb stores just in-frame clones and leaves some out. The table lists about 13,000 clones, approximately 83% of them singletons. The sample here was peripheral blood mononuclear cells, taken before stem cell transplant. The receptors stem from a man aged 55 to 69 with acute myeloid leukemia. Some clones in this sample may be carry-over from other donors' samples.

This chain uses TRBV4-1 with TRBJ2-5, with D perhaps matching TRBD2 (5 bases). The CDR3 contains 13 residues. Trimming took 6 bases from V and 4 from J, leaving 12 bases between them. The germline CDR1 and CDR2 sequences are MGHRA and YSYEKL. The CDR3 here is CASSGLGGETQYF. Written as DNA, the CDR3 is TGCGCCAGCAGTGGGTTAGGAGGAGAGACCCAGTACTTC.

J is TRBJ1-4 and V is TRBV12-5; TRBD1 agrees at 9 bases. The V gene end was trimmed by 3 bases and the J gene end by 7 bases; junction bases not matched to a gene: 6. Germline V gives CDR1 LGHNT, CDR2 FRNRAP. The CDR3 runs to 15 residues. The CDR3 loop reads CASGFRDRVGEKLFF. The CDR3 DNA sequence: TGTGCTAGTGGTTTCCGGGACAGGGTGGGTGAAAAACTGTTTTTT.

This chain joins TRBV9 and TRBJ2-5, with 8 bases identical to TRBD2. In germline, CDR1 is SGDLS, CDR2 YYNGEE. The CDR3 is made up of 14 amino acids. V gave up 3 bases and J gave up 6 bases; unmatched junction bases: 7. In DNA form, the CDR3 reads TGTGCCAGCAGCGAGCGGGGGCCGGGGAAGACCCAGTACTTC. Its translation is CASSERGPGKTQYF.